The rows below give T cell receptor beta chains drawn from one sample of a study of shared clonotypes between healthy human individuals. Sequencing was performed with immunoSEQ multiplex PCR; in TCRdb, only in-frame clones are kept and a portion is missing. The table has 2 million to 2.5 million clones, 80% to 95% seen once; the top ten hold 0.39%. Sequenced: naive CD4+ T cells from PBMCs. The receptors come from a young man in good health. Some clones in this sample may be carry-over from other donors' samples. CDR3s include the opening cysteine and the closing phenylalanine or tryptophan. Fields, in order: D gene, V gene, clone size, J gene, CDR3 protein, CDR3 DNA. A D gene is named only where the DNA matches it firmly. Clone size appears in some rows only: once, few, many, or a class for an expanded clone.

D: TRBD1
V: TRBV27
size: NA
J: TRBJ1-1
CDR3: CASSLGTGRRNTEAFF
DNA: TGTGCCAGCAGTTTAGGGACAGGGAGGAGGAACACTGAAGCTTTCTTT

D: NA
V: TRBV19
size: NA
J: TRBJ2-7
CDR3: CASSRMGESSYEQYF
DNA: TGTGCCAGTAGCCGGATGGGGGAGAGCTCCTACGAGCAGTACTTC

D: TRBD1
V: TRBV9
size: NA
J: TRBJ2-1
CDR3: CASSGTRGTGDAEQFF
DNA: TGTGCCAGCAGCGGCACTCGGGGGACAGGGGATGCTGAGCAGTTCTTC

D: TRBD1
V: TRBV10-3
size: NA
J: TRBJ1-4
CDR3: CAISPTGEKLFF
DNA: TGTGCCATCAGCCCGACAGGGGAAAAACTGTTTTTT

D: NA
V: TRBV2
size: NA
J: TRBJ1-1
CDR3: CASTAETGNTEAFF
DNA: TGTGCCAGCACCGCAGAGACAGGGAACACTGAAGCTTTCTTT

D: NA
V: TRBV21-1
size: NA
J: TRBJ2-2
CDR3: CASSRALLAVANTGELFF
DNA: TGTGCCAGCAGCAGGGCCCTACTAGCAGTAGCGAACACCGGGGAGCTGTTTTTT

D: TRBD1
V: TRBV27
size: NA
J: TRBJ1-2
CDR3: CASSLYRTGLGYGYTF
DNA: TGTGCCAGCAGTTTATACCGGACAGGGTTAGGCTATGGCTACACCTTC

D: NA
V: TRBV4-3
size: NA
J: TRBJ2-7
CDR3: CASSQDFTPVSYEQYF
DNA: TGCGCCAGCAGCCAAGATTTCACCCCCGTATCCTACGAGCAGTACTTC

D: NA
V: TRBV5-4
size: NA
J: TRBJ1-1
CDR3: CASSSGWNTEAFF
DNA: TGTGCCAGCAGCTCGGGGTGGAACACTGAAGCTTTCTTT

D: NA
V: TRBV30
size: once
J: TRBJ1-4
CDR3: CAWSVKALATNEKLFF
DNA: TGTGCCTGGAGTGTAAAGGCCCTAGCAACTAATGAAAAACTGTTTTTT

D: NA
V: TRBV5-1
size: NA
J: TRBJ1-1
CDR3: CASRFGWTAEAFF
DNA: TGCGCCAGCCGTTTTGGTTGGACTGCTGAAGCTTTCTTT

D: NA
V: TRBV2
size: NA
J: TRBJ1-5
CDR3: CASSGGTYQPQHF
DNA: TGTGCCAGCAGTGGGGGCACCTATCAGCCCCAGCATTTT

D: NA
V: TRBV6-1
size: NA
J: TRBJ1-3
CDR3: CASSVTRKGPGNTIYF
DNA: TGTGCCAGCAGTGTCACCCGGAAAGGGCCCGGAAACACCATATATTTT

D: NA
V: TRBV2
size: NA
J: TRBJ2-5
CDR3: CASSERSSQGPRRETQYF
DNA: TGTGCCAGCAGTGAAAGATCGAGCCAAGGACCCCGGCGAGAGACCCAGTACTTC

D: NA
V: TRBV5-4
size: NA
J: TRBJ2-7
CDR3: CASSLSGTLYEQYF
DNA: TGTGCCAGCAGCTTGTCAGGGACCCTCTACGAGCAGTACTTC

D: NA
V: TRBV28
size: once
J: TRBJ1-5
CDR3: CASSLGGLGNQPQHF
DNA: TGTGCCAGCAGTTTGGGGGGGTTGGGCAATCAGCCCCAGCATTTT

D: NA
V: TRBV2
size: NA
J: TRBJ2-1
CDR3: CASRVVAIHNEQFF
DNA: TGTGCCAGCCGGGTAGTGGCCATCCACAATGAGCAGTTCTTC

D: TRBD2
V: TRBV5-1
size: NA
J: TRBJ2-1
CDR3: CASSLARLAGADEQFF
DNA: TGCGCCAGCAGCTTGGCTCGACTAGCGGGAGCGGATGAGCAGTTCTTC

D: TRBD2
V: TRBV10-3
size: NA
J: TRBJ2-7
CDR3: CAITNTSGSSYEQYF
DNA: TGTGCCATCACCAATACTAGCGGGAGCTCCTACGAGCAGTACTTC

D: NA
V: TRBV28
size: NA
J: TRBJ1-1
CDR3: CASSPTPYTEAFF
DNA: TGTGCCAGCAGTCCAACTCCGTACACTGAAGCTTTCTTT

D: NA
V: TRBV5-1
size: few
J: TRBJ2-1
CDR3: CASSSESSYNEQFF
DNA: TGCGCCAGCAGCTCCGAGAGCTCCTACAATGAGCAGTTCTTC

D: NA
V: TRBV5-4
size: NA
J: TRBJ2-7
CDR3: CASSLAGSYEQYF
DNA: TGTGCCAGCAGCTTGGCCGGATCCTACGAGCAGTACTTC

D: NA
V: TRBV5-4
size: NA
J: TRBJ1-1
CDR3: CASSNRRNTEAFF
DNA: TGTGCCAGCAGCAACCGGCGGAACACTGAAGCTTTCTTT

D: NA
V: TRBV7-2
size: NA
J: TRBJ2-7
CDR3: CASSLNRGLEQYF
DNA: TGTGCCAGCAGCTTAAACCGGGGTTTGGAGCAGTACTTC

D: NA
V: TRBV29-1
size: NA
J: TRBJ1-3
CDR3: CSVEGLGGHSGNTIYF
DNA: TGCAGCGTTGAAGGGCTTGGCGGGCACTCTGGAAACACCATATATTTT

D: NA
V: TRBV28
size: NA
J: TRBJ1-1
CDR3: CASSLFRAPVGAFF
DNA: TGTGCCAGCAGTTTATTTCGCGCCCCAGTGGGAGCTTTCTTT

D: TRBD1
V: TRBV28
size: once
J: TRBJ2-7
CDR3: CASRPTGTGRYEQYF
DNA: TGTGCCAGCAGGCCGACCGGGACAGGACGCTACGAGCAGTACTTC

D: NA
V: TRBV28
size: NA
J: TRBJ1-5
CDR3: CASSLLGAGGQPQHF
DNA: TGTGCCAGCAGTTTACTCGGGGCTGGAGGTCAGCCCCAGCATTTT

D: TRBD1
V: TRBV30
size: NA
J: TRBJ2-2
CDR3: CAWKVQGVTGELFF
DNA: TGTGCCTGGAAGGTACAGGGGGTCACCGGGGAGCTGTTTTTT